These T cell receptor beta chains were read from a single sample in a study of T cells after yellow fever vaccination. TCRdb independently ran MiXCR on the 5' RACE reads; one entry per CDR3 protein. The sample lists about 510,000 distinct CDR3 sequences; 21% were seen once. Sequenced here: PBMCs, sampled 21 days after the first yellow fever vaccination. These receptors came from a man between 18 and 29 years old who received the YFV17D yellow fever vaccine. Both conserved end residues are part of each CDR3. The D gene is left open where the match is weak. The size entry is marked missing in some rows and otherwise reads once, few, many or a size class.

.,TRBJ2-5,.,TRBV20-1,CSARLQETQYF,TGCAGTGCTAGGCTCCAAGAGACCCAGTACTTC
few,TRBJ1-6,.,TRBV6-5,CASSYQRSYNSPLHF,TGTGCCAGCAGTTACCAACGGTCCTATAATTCACCCCTCCACTTT
.,TRBJ1-2,.,TRBV11-2,CASSSLAGPGHNYGYTF,TGTGCCAGCAGCTCCCTCGCTGGGCCAGGGCATAACTATGGCTACACCTTC
.,TRBJ2-1,.,TRBV7-2,CASGSPWLGSSYNEQFF,TGTGCCAGCGGGAGCCCCTGGCTTGGTAGCTCCTACAATGAGCAGTTCTTC
.,TRBJ2-3,.,TRBV7-3,CASSKGISTDTQYF,TGTGCCAGCAGCAAAGGGATTAGCACAGATACGCAGTATTTT
.,TRBJ2-1,.,TRBV5-1,CASSRAGASSGNNEQFF,TGCGCCAGCAGCAGGGCTGGGGCATCCTCAGGGAACAATGAGCAGTTCTTC
.,TRBJ2-1,TRBD2,TRBV20-1,CSAPYSGGLYNEQFF,TGCAGTGCTCCCTATAGCGGGGGCCTGTACAATGAGCAGTTCTTC
.,TRBJ2-6,.,TRBV27,CASSLYSTGPGANVLTF,TGTGCCAGCAGTTTATATTCAACAGGGCCTGGGGCCAACGTCCTGACTTTC
.,TRBJ1-5,.,TRBV6-5,CASSYSGAQNQPQHF,TGTGCCAGCAGTTACTCTGGGGCGCAGAATCAGCCCCAGCATTTT
.,TRBJ2-2,.,TRBV5-1,CASSSGRINTGELFF,TGCGCCAGCAGCTCGGGCCGGATAAACACCGGGGAGCTGTTTTTT
.,TRBJ1-2,.,TRBV5-6,CASSLGAGWRNGYTF,TGTGCCAGCAGCTTAGGCGCGGGATGGAGGAATGGCTACACCTTC
.,TRBJ2-3,TRBD2,TRBV5-5,CASSLGTSGALGDTQYF,TGTGCCAGCAGCCTGGGGACTAGCGGGGCGCTAGGAGATACGCAGTATTTT
.,TRBJ2-1,TRBD2,TRBV5-1,CASSLVPLAGNYNEQFF,TGCGCCAGCAGCTTGGTCCCACTAGCGGGGAACTACAATGAGCAGTTCTTC
few,TRBJ2-5,.,TRBV4-3,CASSRAEGGRETQYF,TGCGCCAGCAGCCGGGCAGAAGGGGGGCGCGAGACCCAGTACTTC
many,TRBJ2-3,.,TRBV7-3,CASSLGDDTDTQYF,TGTGCCAGCAGCTTAGGGGACGACACAGATACGCAGTATTTT
.,TRBJ1-4,.,TRBV5-1,CASSLGAYSINEKLFF,TGCGCCAGCAGCTTGGGGGCCTACAGCATTAATGAAAAACTGTTTTTT
.,TRBJ2-6,.,TRBV6-7,CASSYAPLEEPNSGANVLTF,TGTGCCAGCAGTTACGCTCCATTAGAGGAACCAAACTCTGGGGCCAACGTCCTGACTTTC
.,TRBJ1-2,.,TRBV2,CASKGGDYGYTF,TGTGCCAGCAAGGGCGGCGACTATGGCTACACCTTC
few,TRBJ1-2,.,TRBV5-1,CASSLAVGELGGYTF,TGCGCCAGCAGCTTGGCTGTAGGGGAATTGGGTGGCTACACCTTC